The sequence of this T cell receptor (beta chain) was determined in a study of CXCR3-negative and CXCR3-positive naive CD8 T cells. Study in general: The study obtained roughly 140 million TRB reads, about 1.5 +/- 0.3 million per library. Points from the study as a whole: It was found that naive subsets had comparable surface CD5, and TCR strength was inferred from TRB CDR3 properties. Naive CXCR3-positive and CXCR3-negative cells shared TRBV-TRBJ usage; memory cells diverged.

Germline CDR1 is SGHTA and CDR2 is FQGTGA. The CDR3 is 17 amino acids. Each TRB cDNA library was prepared by 5' RACE (with UMI labels). TCRdb re-called the 5' RACE reads and catalogs CDR3 proteins one per entry, DNA excluded. This sample contains tens of thousands of distinct CDR3 sequences. About this clonotype: Its antigen is unknown.

The gene calls are TRBV7-3 and TRBJ2-3; TCRdb reports TRBD1, a call that lacks DNA to check it against. This receptor was taken from a human donor in good health. Some clones in this sample may be carry-over from other donors' samples. The specimen was memory CD8+ T cells from blood. The CDR3 here is CASSFSGTTDYTDTQYF.